In its sample, the clone carrying this TCR beta chain was seen once. Trimming left V 4 bases short and J 6 bases short, with 13 bases between. In germline, CDR1 is LNHDA, CDR2 SQIVND (reference sequence). The CDR3 sequence is 15 residues long. Method: immunoSEQ multiplex PCR; TCRdb's copy keeps in-frame clones and lacks some. This table has around 250,000 clones, nearly 90% appearing once. This sample was included in a study of cytomegalovirus exposure and HLA in healthy donors. This TCR was sampled from a woman under 30 in good health and CMV-seronegative. The sequenced sample consisted of PBMCs. The chain couples TRBV19 to TRBJ1-6; D remains ambiguous. CDR3 nucleotides: TGTGCCAGTAGTACGGAGCTTCTCTTTAATTCACCCCTCCACTTT. It translates to CASSTELLFNSPLHF.